This record looks at one TCR beta chain sequence and its context. Its antigen is currently unknown. This entry belongs to a study of cytomegalovirus exposure and HLA in healthy donors. Study results and limitations: Relative to the approximately 700-donor mean, N-insertions were reportedly fewer in an Asian-associated ancestry cluster in a later analysis. Rates of TCR association differed by HLA locus in a later analysis, with DRB1 highest and HLA-C lowest.

13 Jbeta primers and 60 Vbeta primers were used for the PCR. Profiling relied on immunoSEQ multiplex PCR, and the TCRdb table lists in-frame clones only, not all of them. Of about 130,000 clones listed, roughly four fifths were seen once; the top ten hold around 11%. Sequencing was done on a sample of PBMCs. The TCR comes from a male donor in good health and CMV-seropositive.

The chain's CDR3 is CASSLYQGAQETQYF. As DNA, the CDR3 is TGCGCCAGCAGCTTGTATCAGGGGGCCCAAGAGACCCAGTACTTC. The V and J genes are TRBV5-1 and TRBJ2-5; 8 nucleotides match TRBD1. There are 15 residues in the CDR3. CDR1 and CDR2 (germline): SGHRS, YFSETQ. The V and J ends lost 1 base and 1 base, in that order; junction bases with no gene match: 3.